This TCR beta chain comes out of a study of T cells in Graves' hyperthyroidism and ophthalmopathy. Overall study: Peripheral blood sampling occurred at initial diagnosis, before any treatment. Findings and limits, study-wide: Appearing also in blood were most of the thyroid clonotypes expanded above 0.001. Stable hyperthyroidism and ophthalmopathy were separated using 13 V-J signatures.

There are many counts of this clonotype. The antigen is unknown. Amplified TCR beta CDR3 regions came from RNA transcripts. The study used the HTBI primer set for a first-round RT-PCR of the TCR CDR3. Via MiXCR, TCRdb re-called the multiplex PCR reads, giving one row per CDR3 protein. The repertoire holds fewer than 600,000 distinct CDR3 sequences, with 11% to 15% as singletons. It was uncontrolled infection, other autoimmune disease, pregnancy or lactation that excluded patients. In germline, CDR1 is MGHRA, CDR2 YSYEKL. Germline trimming cut 4 bases from V and 0 bases from J; bases unmatched to any gene: 6. This CDR3 is built from 16 residues.

The sequenced sample was blood. The chain has TRBV4-1 and TRBJ2-5; 9 positions agree with TRBD2. The receptor's source is a woman in her 40s with Graves' hyperthyroidism. Here the CDR3 reads CASSRDSGGYQETQYF. CDR3 coding DNA: TGCGCCAGCAGCCGAGATAGCGGGGGTTACCAAGAGACCCAGTACTTC.